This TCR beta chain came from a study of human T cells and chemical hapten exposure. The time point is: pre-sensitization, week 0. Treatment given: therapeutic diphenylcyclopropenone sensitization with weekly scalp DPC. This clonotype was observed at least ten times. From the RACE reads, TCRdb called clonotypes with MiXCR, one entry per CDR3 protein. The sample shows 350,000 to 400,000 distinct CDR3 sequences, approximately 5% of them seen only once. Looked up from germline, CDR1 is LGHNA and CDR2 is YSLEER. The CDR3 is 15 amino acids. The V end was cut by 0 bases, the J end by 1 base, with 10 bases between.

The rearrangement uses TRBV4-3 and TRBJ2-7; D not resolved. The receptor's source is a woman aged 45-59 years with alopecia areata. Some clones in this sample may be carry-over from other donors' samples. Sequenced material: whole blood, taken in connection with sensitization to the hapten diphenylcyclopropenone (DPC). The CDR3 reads CASSQEVYGSYEQYF. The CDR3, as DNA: TGCGCCAGCAGCCAAGAAGTGTACGGATCCTACGAGCAGTACTTC.